This T cell receptor (beta chain) was captured in a study of beta chain features in type 1 diabetes. A sort by CD45RO/CCR7/CD25/CD127/CD95/CD27 yielded CD4+ naive, central memory, regulatory and stem cell-like memory cells. What was sequenced were expressed TCRB transcripts, since all of the isolated RNA had been reverse transcribed. The table came from immunoSEQ multiplex PCR; TCRdb's copy has only in-frame clones and leaves some out. Found here are around 690,000 clones, under 15% of them singletons; the top ten hold 0.09% to 0.15%. This clone was observed a handful of times. What it binds is not known. Broader study findings: TCRB CDR3s from Type 1 diabetes patients were moderately but significantly shorter in all four CD4+ subsets.

The V and J ends lost 1 base and 8 bases respectively, with 21 bases between them. The CDR3 sequence is 16 residues long. The germline CDR1 and CDR2 sequences are SGHDT and YYEEEE. The origin of this receptor is a man aged 25-45 years with type 1 diabetes. The chain links TRBV5-6 to TRBJ1-1; a weak D match, TRBD1 (6 bases). Input material: naive CD4+ T cells from blood. DNA for the CDR3: TGTGCCAGCAGCTTGATGGTTCGGGGGCGCGGTGGGGAAGCTTTCTTT. This translates into CASSLMVRGRGGEAFF.